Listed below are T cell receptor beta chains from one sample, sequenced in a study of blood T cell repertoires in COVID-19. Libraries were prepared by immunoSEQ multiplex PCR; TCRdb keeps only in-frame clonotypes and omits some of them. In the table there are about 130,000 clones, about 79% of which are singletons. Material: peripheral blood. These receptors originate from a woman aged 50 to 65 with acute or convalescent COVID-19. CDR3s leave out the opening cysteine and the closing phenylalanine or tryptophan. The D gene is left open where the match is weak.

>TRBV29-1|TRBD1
SVRQGEGSPLH
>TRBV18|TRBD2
ASSLAGVNTGELF
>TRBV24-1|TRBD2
ATSEPAGGFTDTQY
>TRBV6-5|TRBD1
ASSPRTGNNSPLH
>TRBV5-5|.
ASSLQGNGELF
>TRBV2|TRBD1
ASSIRQGSNQPQH
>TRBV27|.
ASSLSSPGRAGSGNTIY
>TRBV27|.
ASSLSRGVSTGELF
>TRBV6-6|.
ASSYSSQGIGELF
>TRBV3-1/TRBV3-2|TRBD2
ASSQLAGVEQY
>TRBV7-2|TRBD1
ASSSQGDNGPQH
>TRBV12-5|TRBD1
ASGWYRDRVRSEAF
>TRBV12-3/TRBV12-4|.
ASSGRGTEAF
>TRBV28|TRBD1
ASSNAGGGHEQY
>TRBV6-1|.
ASSGTASQLAKNIQY
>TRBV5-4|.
ATSAEPFYEQY
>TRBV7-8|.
ASSLEGGAPLNYGYT
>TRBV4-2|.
ASSQPGATNEKLF
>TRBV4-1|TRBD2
ASSLTILAGLVDTQY
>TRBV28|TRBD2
ATRGGAYEQY
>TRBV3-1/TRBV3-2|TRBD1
ASSRTRDRVETQY
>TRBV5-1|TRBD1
ASSPGQAEKLF
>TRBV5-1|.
ASSLFLGQRLGEAF
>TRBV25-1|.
ASSGPTVGYSGANVLT
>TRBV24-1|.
ATSDLRGGASHNEQF
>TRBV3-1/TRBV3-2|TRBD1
ASSLRTGGDTGELF
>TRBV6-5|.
ASRVYNQPQH
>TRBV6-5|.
ASSYSYGDFNTEAF
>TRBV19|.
ASSIEIDRSTPQH
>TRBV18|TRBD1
ASSPGTGLIGRKGSGNTIY
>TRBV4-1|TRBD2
ASSQDVRLAGGHNEQF
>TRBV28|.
ASSPTLRGYT
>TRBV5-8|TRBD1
ASSYRGRGTEAF
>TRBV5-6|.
ASSLPGDQPQH
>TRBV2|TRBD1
ASSDLPQGAIYNEQF
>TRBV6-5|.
ASSYGGGASNTQY
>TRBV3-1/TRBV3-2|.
ASSQAQGFGYT
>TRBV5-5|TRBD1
ASRPGQGISGELF
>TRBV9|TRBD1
ASSGPGQVNSPLH
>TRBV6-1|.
ASSEVGSITGDTDTQY
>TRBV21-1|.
ASSRRLGPGSTRYEQY
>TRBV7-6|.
VSSQQGWENEQF
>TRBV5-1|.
ASSSRGGSGNTIY
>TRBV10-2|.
ASSEDRLQPQH
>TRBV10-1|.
ASKGVGEQF
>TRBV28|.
ASSSSGANGYT
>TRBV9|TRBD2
ASSGTQGGGTDTQY
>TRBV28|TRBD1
ASSAGGPANEKLF